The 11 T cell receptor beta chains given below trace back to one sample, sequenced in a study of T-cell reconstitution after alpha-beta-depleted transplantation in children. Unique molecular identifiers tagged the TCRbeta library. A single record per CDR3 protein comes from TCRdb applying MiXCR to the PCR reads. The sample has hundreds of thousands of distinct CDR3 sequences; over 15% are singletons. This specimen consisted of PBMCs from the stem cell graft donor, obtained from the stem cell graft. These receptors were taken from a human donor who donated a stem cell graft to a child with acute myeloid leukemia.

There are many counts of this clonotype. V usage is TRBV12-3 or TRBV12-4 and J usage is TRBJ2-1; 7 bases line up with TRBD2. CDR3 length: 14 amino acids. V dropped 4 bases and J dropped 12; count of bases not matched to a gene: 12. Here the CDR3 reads CASSSLAGSGGQFF. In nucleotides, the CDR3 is TGTGCCAGCAGTTCTCTCGCCGGATCGGGGGGGCAGTTCTTC.

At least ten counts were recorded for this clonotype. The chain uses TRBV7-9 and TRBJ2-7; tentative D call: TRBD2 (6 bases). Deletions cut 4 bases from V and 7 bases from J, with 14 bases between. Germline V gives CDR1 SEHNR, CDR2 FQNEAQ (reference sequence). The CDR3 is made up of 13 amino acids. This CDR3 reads CASSSGTAGEQYF. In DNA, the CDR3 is TGTGCCAGCAGCTCAGGGACTGCAGGAGAGCAGTACTTC.

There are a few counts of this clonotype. CDR3 sequence reads: CSARDGTDSYEQCV. The CDR3 DNA follows: TGCAGTGCCCGAGATGGGACAGACTCCTACGAGCAGTGCGTC. The chain carries TRBV20-1 and TRBJ2-7; 7 bases map to TRBD1. Germline V gene lookup returns CDR1 DFQATT and CDR2 SNEGSKA (reference sequence). CDR3 size: 14 residues.

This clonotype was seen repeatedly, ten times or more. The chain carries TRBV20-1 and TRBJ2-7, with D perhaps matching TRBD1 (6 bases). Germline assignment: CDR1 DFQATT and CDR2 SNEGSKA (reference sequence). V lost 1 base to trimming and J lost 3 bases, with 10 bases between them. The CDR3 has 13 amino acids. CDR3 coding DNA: TGCAGTGCTAGAGGGCCGGACAGCTACGAGCAGTACTTC. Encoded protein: CSARGPDSYEQYF.

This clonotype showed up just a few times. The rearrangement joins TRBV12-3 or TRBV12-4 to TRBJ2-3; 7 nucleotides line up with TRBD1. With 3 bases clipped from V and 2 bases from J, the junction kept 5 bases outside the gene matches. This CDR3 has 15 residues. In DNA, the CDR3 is TGTGCCAGCAGTTTCGGGGACAGTCACACAGATACGCAGTATTTT. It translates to CASSFGDSHTDTQYF.

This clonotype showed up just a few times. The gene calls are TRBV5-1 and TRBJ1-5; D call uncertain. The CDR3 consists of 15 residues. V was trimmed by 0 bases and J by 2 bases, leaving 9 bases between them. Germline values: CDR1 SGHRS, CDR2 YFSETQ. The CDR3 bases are TGCGCCAGCAGCTTGGATGCAAAGGGCAATCAGCCCCAGCATTTT. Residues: CASSLDAKGNQPQHF.

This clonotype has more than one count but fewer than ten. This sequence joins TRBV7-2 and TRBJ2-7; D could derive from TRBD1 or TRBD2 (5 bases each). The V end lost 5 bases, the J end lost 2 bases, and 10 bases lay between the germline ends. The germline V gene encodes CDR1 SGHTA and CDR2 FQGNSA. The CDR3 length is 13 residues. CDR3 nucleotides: TGTGCCAGCAGCGGGACGGTGGCCTACGAGCAGTACTTC. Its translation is CASSGTVAYEQYF.

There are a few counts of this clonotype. The CDR3 DNA reads TGCAGCGTTCTTACTTCCGGGACAATTCTTTACAATGAGCAGTTCTTC. This codes for CSVLTSGTILYNEQFF. V gene TRBV29-1 combines with J gene TRBJ2-1, with D tentatively TRBD1 (6 bases). Trimming removed 5 bases from V and 4 bases from J, with 21 bases in between. This CDR3 has 16 amino acids. From germline, CDR1 is SQVTM and CDR2 ANQGSEA.

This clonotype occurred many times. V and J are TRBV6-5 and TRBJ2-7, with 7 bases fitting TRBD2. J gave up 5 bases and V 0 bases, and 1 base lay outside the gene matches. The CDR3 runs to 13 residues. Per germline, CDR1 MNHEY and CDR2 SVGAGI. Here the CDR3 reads CASSYSGGNEQYF. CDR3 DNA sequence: TGTGCCAGCAGTTACTCCGGGGGGAACGAGCAGTACTTC.

The CDR3 bases are TGCGCCAGCAGCCAAGAAGGAGGACACTTTTACAATGAGCAGTTCTTC. It specifies CASSQEGGHFYNEQFF. The rearrangement links TRBV4-1 to TRBJ2-1; D could derive from TRBD1 or TRBD2 (5 bases each). V was cut by 0 bases and J by 4 bases, with 13 bases left in between. This CDR3 spans 16 amino acids. Germline V gene sequence: CDR1 MGHRA, CDR2 YSYEKL.

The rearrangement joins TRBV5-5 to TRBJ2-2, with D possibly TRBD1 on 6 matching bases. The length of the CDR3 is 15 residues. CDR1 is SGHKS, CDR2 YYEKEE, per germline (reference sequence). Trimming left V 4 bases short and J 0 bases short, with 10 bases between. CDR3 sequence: CASSRTAANTGELFF. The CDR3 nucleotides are TGTGCCAGCAGCCGGACAGCCGCGAACACCGGGGAGCTGTTTTTT.